This T cell receptor (beta chain) originates from a study of cytomegalovirus exposure and HLA in healthy donors. The study's findings and limits: In a later analysis, several top co-occurrence clusters appeared linked to parvovirus B19, influenza, CMV and Epstein-Barr virus.

With regard to this clone: What it binds is not known.

Everyone who donated was a healthy bone marrow donor. Use of 60 Vbeta and 13 Jbeta primers characterized the PCR. The protocol was immunoSEQ multiplex PCR, while the TCRdb copy is restricted to in-frame clones and leaves out a portion. The repertoire consists of about 120,000 clones, with about 80% occurring once and the leading ten covering more than 2.5%. The V gene's germline CDR1 is SGHRS and CDR2 YFSETQ. CDR3 length: 12 residues. With 3 bases removed from V and 5 bases from J, the gap between germline ends came to 8 bases. Sequenced: PBMCs. The gene calls are TRBV5-1 and TRBJ1-2; D not certain. The TCR sequence derives from a male donor in good health and CMV-seronegative. The CDR3 here is CASSSDRYGYTF. CDR3 bases: TGCGCCAGCAGCTCTGATAGATATGGCTACACCTTC.